Below are 27 T cell receptor beta chains sequenced from a single sample in a study of shared clonotypes between healthy human individuals. The naive CD8 subset, CD45RO-negative cells positively selected for CCR7, excluded terminally differentiated effector memory CD45RA+ cells. Here immunoSEQ multiplex PCR was the method, and the copy in TCRdb shows in-frame clones only, minus some. The sample yields 1.5 million to 2.5 million clones, roughly 94% seen once. Sequenced sample: naive CD8+ T cells sorted from blood. The receptor set was obtained from a young man in good health.

The chain combines TRBV5-4 with TRBJ2-7; D is perhaps TRBD2 (6 bases). The V end was cut by 0 bases, the J end by 3 bases, with 13 bases between. CDR1 and CDR2 from the germline V gene are SGHNT and YYREEE (reference sequence). CDR3 size: 15 residues. The CDR3 spells CASSLVGEDDYEQYF. The CDR3 bases are TGTGCCAGCAGCTTGGTCGGGGAGGACGACTACGAGCAGTACTTC. The full variable domain, its missing parts supplied by reference TRBV5-4 and TRBJ2-7, is ETGVTQSPTHLIKTRGQQVTLRCSSQSGHNTVSWYQQALGQGPQFIFQYYREEENGRGNFPPRFSGLQFPNYSSELNVNALELDDSALYLCASSLVGEDDYEQYFGPGTRLTVT.

V and J are TRBV5-6 and TRBJ1-1, with a possible D match to TRBD1 (6 bases). There are 14 residues in the CDR3. Trimming shortened V by 2 bases and J by 3 bases, and 11 bases separated the two germline ends. Germline V gene lookup returns CDR1 SGHDT and CDR2 YYEEEE. The CDR3 here is CASSFVTGYTEAFF. The DNA for the CDR3 is TGTGCCAGCAGCTTCGTGACAGGATACACTGAAGCTTTCTTT. The complete variable domain, with remaining parts taken from reference TRBV5-6 and TRBJ1-1, reads DAGVTQSPTHLIKTRGQQVTLRCSPKSGHDTVSWYQQALGQGPQFIFQYYEEEERQRGNFPDRFSGHQFPNYSSELNVNALLLGDSALYLCASSFVTGYTEAFFGQGTRLTVV.

The CDR3 bases are TGTGCCAGCAGCTTATTCCAAGCTGGCACAGATACGCAGTATTTT. This gives the protein CASSLFQAGTDTQYF. The chain joins TRBV7-6 to TRBJ2-3, with D uncertain. V was cut by 2 bases and J by 1 base, with 10 bases left in between. Germline CDR1 SGHVS, CDR2 FNYEAQ. The CDR3 loop spans 15 amino acids.

V usage is TRBV27 and J usage is TRBJ1-2; unclear D gene. Between the trimmed V and J ends, which lost 0 bases and 4 bases, there was a span of 6 bases. This CDR3 has 13 residues. Germline values: CDR1 MNHEY, CDR2 SMNVEV (reference sequence). The CDR3 region is CASSLSPIYGYTF. CDR3 coding DNA: TGTGCCAGCAGTTTATCGCCCATCTATGGCTACACCTTC.

To note about this clone: This specimen includes other DNA sequences encoding the same CDR3. The chain couples TRBV7-9 to TRBJ2-7; 7 bases line up with TRBD1. The trim removed 5 bases at V and 5 bases at J, leaving 0 bases unmatched. This CDR3 is built from 11 residues. Germline V gene data show CDR1 as SEHNR and CDR2 as FQNEAQ (reference sequence). The CDR3 DNA follows: TGTGCCAGCAGCCAGGGGGACGAGCAGTACTTC. Residues: CASSQGDEQYF.

The V call is TRBV7-2, the J call TRBJ2-3; 9 nucleotides match TRBD2. Germline loops: CDR1 SGHTA, CDR2 FQGNSA. V was pared by 5 bases and J by 4 bases, with 10 bases of the junction left unmatched. This CDR3 has 16 residues. The CDR3 region has the DNA TGTGCCAGCAGCCATCCCGGGGGACTAGCCCCAGATACGCAGTATTTT. This translates into CASSHPGGLAPDTQYF.

This chain joins TRBV7-3 and TRBJ1-1; no firm D call. Trimming left V 0 bases short and J 2 bases short, with 7 bases between. Germline CDR1 and CDR2: SGHTA and FQGTGA. This CDR3 region has 14 residues. CDR3 sequence reads: CASSLTKANTEAFF. Here the CDR3 DNA reads TGTGCCAGCAGCTTAACGAAAGCTAACACTGAAGCTTTCTTT.

The chain combines TRBV19 with TRBJ2-2, with 8 bases that match TRBD1. The CDR3 spans 16 residues. Trimming removed 5 bases from V and 4 bases from J; junction bases left unmatched: 9. CDR1 is LNHDA, CDR2 SQIVND, per germline (reference sequence). The CDR3 coding sequence is TGTGCCAGTAGTCCTCGGACAGGGTCGGGCACCGGGGAGCTGTTTTTT. Translation: CASSPRTGSGTGELFF.

The genes are TRBV19 and TRBJ1-2; D not certain. CDR1 and CDR2 (germline): LNHDA, SQIVND (reference sequence). Trimming removed 8 bases from V and 4 bases from J, with 20 bases in between. There are 15 residues in the CDR3. The CDR3 DNA follows: TGTGCCAGTTTTGGCCTTCATCAAGACGGCTATGGCTACACCTTC. Its translation: CASFGLHQDGYGYTF.

The chain carries TRBV6-1 and TRBJ2-7; D might be TRBD1 (6 bases). Trimming left V 8 bases short and J 0 bases short, with 14 bases between. This CDR3 contains 14 residues. Germline V gene data show CDR1 as MNHNS and CDR2 as SASEGT. DNA of the CDR3: TGTGCCAGCCGATCTACAGGGCTCTCCTACGAGCAGTACTTC. Amino acid sequence: CASRSTGLSYEQYF.

The chain combines TRBV9 with TRBJ1-6; D perhaps matches TRBD1 (6 bases). Per germline, CDR1 SGDLS and CDR2 YYNGEE. The V end lost 6 bases, the J end lost 5 bases, and 12 bases lay between the germline ends. The CDR3 has 14 residues. The CDR3 reads CASTEAGDNSPLHF. The CDR3 DNA sequence: TGTGCCAGCACCGAGGCAGGGGATAATTCACCCCTCCACTTT.

A remark on this clone: This specimen includes other DNA sequences encoding the same CDR3. The chain carries TRBV13 and TRBJ2-7, with a possible D match to TRBD2 (6 bases). The CDR3 runs to 15 residues. Trimming cost V 3 bases and J 1 base, with 13 bases left between them. The germline V gene has CDR1 PRHDT and CDR2 FYEKMQ (reference sequence). The CDR3 protein is CASSLGDRGSYEQYF. The DNA of the CDR3 is TGTGCCAGCAGCTTGGGGGATCGGGGGTCCTACGAGCAGTACTTC. The full variable domain, its missing parts supplied by reference TRBV13 and TRBJ2-7, is AAGVIQSPRHLIKEKRETATLKCYPIPRHDTVYWYQQGPGQDPQFLISFYEKMQSDKGSIPDRFSAQQFSDYHSELNMSSLELGDSALYFCASSLGDRGSYEQYFGPGTRLTVT.

This clone was counted a single time. The chain combines TRBV5-1 with TRBJ2-7; possibly TRBD1 or TRBD2 for D (5 bases each). Germline V lookup: CDR1 SGHRS, CDR2 YFSETQ. The germline V and J ends were trimmed by 4 bases and 5 bases, with 13 bases remaining between them. The CDR3 loop spans 13 amino acids. This CDR3 is CASSPVGVHEQYF. The CDR3, as DNA: TGCGCCAGCAGCCCGGTGGGGGTCCACGAGCAGTACTTC.

The count of this clone is one. The rearrangement uses TRBV6-5 and TRBJ1-1; no reliable D call. Germline assignment: CDR1 MNHEY and CDR2 SVGAGI. V lost 5 bases to trimming and J lost 6 bases, with 16 bases between them. This CDR3 is built from 14 residues. The DNA of the CDR3 is TGTGCCAGCAGTCCAATTGCCGGGGTAGCTGAAGCTTTCTTT. This gives the protein CASSPIAGVAEAFF.

This chain connects TRBV5-4 to TRBJ2-7; 9 nucleotides line up with TRBD2. V lost 0 bases to trimming and J lost 0 bases; unmatched junction nucleotides: 7. CDR3 length: 17 amino acids. The germline CDR1 and CDR2 sequences are SGHNT and YYREEE (reference sequence). CDR3 sequence reads: CASSLAGAGGSSYEQYF. CDR3 bases: TGTGCCAGCAGCTTGGCCGGGGCGGGGGGGAGCTCCTACGAGCAGTACTTC.

The chain uses TRBV11-2 and TRBJ2-5, with D maybe TRBD1 (6 bases). Trimming took 2 bases from V and 1 from J, leaving 17 bases between them. This CDR3 has 17 residues. Per the germline V gene, CDR1 is SGHAT and CDR2 is FQNNGV. The CDR3 nucleotides read TGTGCCAGCAGCTTAACGGGTTTTAGGGGGAGCCAAGAGACCCAGTACTTC. Amino acid sequence: CASSLTGFRGSQETQYF.

The chain couples TRBV15 to TRBJ2-7, with a possible D match to TRBD1 (6 bases). Germline V gene sequence: CDR1 LNHNV, CDR2 YYDKDF (reference sequence). CDR3 length equals 14 residues. V dropped 0 bases and J dropped 4 bases, with 10 bases sitting between them. The CDR3: CATSRDRGTYEQYF. CDR3 DNA sequence: TGTGCCACCAGCAGAGACAGGGGTACGTACGAGCAGTACTTC.

This clone was recorded only once. V gene TRBV7-8 combines with J gene TRBJ2-7; 9 nucleotides line up with TRBD1. Germline trimming cut 6 bases from V and 2 bases from J; bases unmatched to any gene: 11. CDR1 and CDR2 from the germline V gene are SGHVS and FQNEAQ. The CDR3 has 16 residues. The CDR3 reads CASSFSPGQGTYEQYF. The DNA for the CDR3 is TGTGCCAGCAGTTTCTCTCCGGGACAGGGAACCTACGAGCAGTACTTC. Full variable domain (rest looked up from reference TRBV7-8 and TRBJ2-7): GAGVSQSPRYKVAKRGQDVALRCDPISGHVSLFWYQQALGQGPEFLTYFQNEAQLDKSGLPSDRFFAERPEGSVSTLKIQRTQQEDSAVYLCASSFSPGQGTYEQYFGPGTRLTVT.

This clone showed up just once. The CDR3 DNA is TGTGCCAGTAGTATCGCAGGGGTTTTGAACACTGAAGCTTTCTTT. Encoded protein: CASSIAGVLNTEAFF. The V gene is TRBV19, the J gene TRBJ1-1, with D tentatively TRBD1 (6 bases). This CDR3 has 15 amino acids. Germline CDR1 reads LNHDA; CDR2 reads SQIVND (reference sequence). Trimming took off 3 bases at V and 0 bases at J, with 11 bases between the two ends.

The chain combines TRBV4-1 with TRBJ2-2, with D perhaps TRBD1 (5 bases). Per germline, CDR1 MGHRA and CDR2 YSYEKL. Trimming cost V 4 bases and J 5 bases, with 11 bases left between them. The CDR3 sequence is 14 residues long. CDR3 in DNA: TGCGCCAGCAGCCTTTCAGGGTTGACCGGGGAGCTGTTTTTT. Translation gives CASSLSGLTGELFF.

In this sample, this clone turned up once. V usage is TRBV18 and J usage is TRBJ1-5; 10 bases align to TRBD1. V trimming: 4 bases; J trimming: 5 bases; junction bases outside the gene matches: 8. This CDR3 contains 16 residues. Germline CDR1 and CDR2: KGHSH and LQKENI. CDR3 sequence reads: CASSQGQGVNDQPQHF. The CDR3 nucleotides read TGTGCCAGCTCACAAGGACAGGGGGTTAATGATCAGCCCCAGCATTTT.

Of note for this clone: This sample includes further DNA sequences coding for the same CDR3. The chain uses TRBV29-1 and TRBJ2-1, with D tentatively TRBD1 (6 bases). V dropped 4 bases and J dropped 7 bases, with 8 bases sitting between them. The CDR3 spans 11 residues. The V gene's germline CDR1 is SQVTM and CDR2 ANQGSEA. DNA of the CDR3: TGCAGCGTTGGGCAGGGGAATGAGCAGTTCTTC. Amino acid sequence: CSVGQGNEQFF.

The chain has TRBV13 and TRBJ2-5; weak D call: TRBD1 (5 bases). V shed 5 bases and J shed 2 bases, with 9 bases lying between them. There are 13 residues in the CDR3. Germline assignment: CDR1 PRHDT and CDR2 FYEKMQ (reference sequence). In DNA form, the CDR3 reads TGTGCCAGCAGCCCCCAGGGTCAAGAGACCCAGTACTTC. Translating gives CASSPQGQETQYF.

V gene TRBV7-3 combines with J gene TRBJ1-4; D is ambiguous. This CDR3 is 15 amino acids long. Per germline, CDR1 SGHTA and CDR2 FQGTGA. The ends were cut back, 5 bases at V and 1 base at J, with 11 bases in the middle. The chain's CDR3 is CASSEEGQTNEKLFF. The DNA of the CDR3 is TGTGCCAGCAGCGAAGAAGGGCAAACTAATGAAAAACTGTTTTTT.

V and J are TRBV7-3 and TRBJ2-7; TRBD1 might be the D (5 bases). This CDR3 spans 14 amino acids. CDR1 and CDR2 from the germline V gene are SGHTA and FQGTGA. V lost 2 bases, J lost 5 bases, and 13 bases lay in between. The CDR3 spells CASSLSAGLNEQYF. In DNA, the CDR3 is TGTGCCAGCAGCTTATCGGCAGGGTTAAACGAGCAGTACTTC. Complete variable domain (other parts from reference TRBV7-3 and TRBJ2-7): GAGVSQTPSNKVTEKGKYVELRCDPISGHTALYWYRQSLGQGPEFLIYFQGTGAADDSGLPNDRFFAVRPEGSVSTLKIQRTERGDSAVYLCASSLSAGLNEQYFGPGTRLTVT.

The sample holds one count of this clone. V is TRBV7-6 and J is TRBJ2-5, with TRBD1 as a possible D gene (5 bases). The germline V and J ends were trimmed by 5 bases and 2 bases, with 12 bases remaining between them. Germline CDR1 and CDR2: SGHVS and FNYEAQ. This CDR3 has 14 amino acids. CDR3 residues: CASSPGASQETQYF. The DNA for the CDR3 is TGTGCCAGCAGCCCTGGGGCCTCACAAGAGACCCAGTACTTC.

This clone was seen just once. The CDR3 protein is CASSLDLRALAAGELFF. The CDR3 DNA sequence: TGTGCCAGCAGCTTGGACCTCAGGGCCCTCGCGGCCGGGGAGCTGTTTTTT. V is TRBV5-6 and J is TRBJ2-2, with D perhaps matching TRBD1 (5 bases). Per germline, CDR1 SGHDT and CDR2 YYEEEE. This CDR3 spans 17 amino acids. Trimming cost V 0 bases and J 6 bases, with 18 bases left between them.